This TCR beta chain was recovered during a study of T-cell memory formation after mild COVID-19. This clonotype has only a few counts. V was clipped by 3 bases and J by 2 bases, with 13 bases between them. The CDR3 contains 15 residues. TCRdb ran MiXCR on the 5' RACE reads and lists one entry per CDR3 protein. The sample consists of approximately 500,000 distinct CDR3 sequences, roughly 23% of them appearing once. This TCR was sampled from an adult woman who had mild COVID-19 (a few samples of this study predate the infection). Cell type and time point are not known. The V gene is TRBV12-3 or TRBV12-4, the J gene TRBJ2-5; D may be TRBD2 (5 bases). Sequenced material: PBMCs or a T cell subset sorted from them (not recorded which). In DNA form, the CDR3 reads TGTGCCAGCAGTTTGAGGCTAGCCTTTCAAGAGACCCAGTACTTC. Its translation: CASSLRLAFQETQYF.